One sample yielded the 27 T cell receptor beta chains listed below, sequenced in a study of T cells in Graves' hyperthyroidism and ophthalmopathy. TCR beta CDR3 sequences were amplified from RNA transcripts. HTBI primers were used for first-round RT-PCR of the TCR CDR3. In TCRdb, the multiplex PCR reads were re-called with MiXCR into one record per CDR3 protein. The sample records approximately 740,000 distinct CDR3 sequences, less than 15% being singletons. The material sequenced was blood. The origin of the receptors is a woman younger than 35 with Graves' hyperthyroidism.

This clonotype was counted at least ten times. The rearrangement uses TRBV20-1 and TRBJ2-7; TRBD2 agrees at 10 bases. The CDR3 contains 14 residues. From germline, CDR1 is DFQATT and CDR2 SNEGSKA (reference sequence). The junction had 2 bases not matched to a gene; V was cut back by 3 bases and J by 0 bases. The CDR3 bases are TGCAGTGCTAGTGCTAGCGGGAGCTCCTACGAGCAGTACTTC. Amino acids: CSASASGSSYEQYF.

This clonotype came up many times. Written as DNA, the CDR3 is TGTGCCAGCACCATCGCGAGCAATCAGCCCCAGCATTTT. Translation gives CASTIASNQPQHF. The chain links TRBV12-3 or TRBV12-4 to TRBJ1-5; no clear D. The CDR3 runs 13 residues. Trimming pared 7 bases from V and 1 base from J, leaving 8 bases between.

This clonotype was seen a handful of times. J is TRBJ2-1 and V is TRBV12-3 or TRBV12-4; D perhaps matches TRBD2 (5 bases). The germline V and J ends were trimmed by 3 bases and 6 bases, with 6 bases remaining between them. The CDR3 extends over 12 amino acids. The CDR3 coding sequence is TGTGCCAGCAGTTTGGAGGTCAATGAGCAGTTCTTC. Its translation: CASSLEVNEQFF.

The rearrangement links TRBV7-8 to TRBJ1-1; maybe TRBD1 (6 bases). The CDR3 has 15 residues. V was cut by 2 bases and J by 1 base, with 11 bases left in between. Germline lookup yields CDR1 SGHVS and CDR2 FQNEAQ. CDR3 sequence: CASSLTLTGNTEAFF. In DNA form, the CDR3 reads TGTGCCAGCAGCTTAACCTTGACAGGGAACACTGAAGCTTTCTTT.

This clonotype was seen repeatedly, ten times or more. The rearrangement links TRBV2 to TRBJ1-1, with D possibly being TRBD1 (5 bases). The CDR3 has 14 residues. V was pared by 7 bases and J by 6 bases, with 18 bases between. In germline, CDR1 is SNHLY, CDR2 FYNNEI. In DNA, the CDR3 is TGTGCCAGCACTCAGGGCAGTTCTGGCGCTGAAGCTTTCTTT. As protein: CASTQGSSGAEAFF.

This clonotype was detected a few times. The V gene is TRBV28, the J gene TRBJ2-1; TRBD1 is a possible D gene (5 bases). In germline, CDR1 is MDHEN, CDR2 SYDVKM. Trimming pared 6 bases from V and 0 bases from J, leaving 18 bases between. The CDR3 extends over 17 amino acids. CDR3 residues: CASSSNRQFHSYNEQFF. CDR3 nucleotide sequence: TGTGCCAGCAGCTCTAATCGACAGTTTCACTCCTACAATGAGCAGTTCTTC.

This sequence joins TRBV2 and TRBJ2-7, with 13 bases lining up with TRBD2. J lost 2 bases, V lost 4 bases, and 8 bases had no gene match. Per the germline V gene, CDR1 is SNHLY and CDR2 is FYNNEI. CDR3 length: 17 residues. The CDR3 here is CASSGDRTSGRPYEQYF. The DNA of the CDR3 is TGTGCCAGCAGTGGGGACAGGACTAGCGGGAGACCCTACGAGCAGTACTTC. The entire variable domain, with the rest obtained from reference TRBV2 and TRBJ2-7, is as follows: EPEVTQTPSHQVTQMGQEVILRCVPISNHLYFYWYRQILGQKVEFLVSFYNNEISEKSEIFDDQFSVERPDGSNFTLKIRSTKLEDSAMYFCASSGDRTSGRPYEQYFGPGTRLTVT.

Ten or more counts support this clonotype. The J gene is TRBJ2-2, the V gene TRBV30; the D call may be TRBD1 or TRBD2 (5 bases each). Trimming stripped 3 bases from V and 0 bases from J, with 8 bases between. Per germline, CDR1 GTSNPN and CDR2 SVGIG (reference sequence). CDR3 length equals 14 residues. CDR3 in amino acids: CAWRGPANTGELFF. In DNA, the CDR3 is TGTGCCTGGAGGGGACCAGCGAACACCGGGGAGCTGTTTTTT. Combining the CDR3 with reference TRBV30 and TRBJ2-2 gives the whole variable domain SQTIHQWPATLVQPVGSPLSLECTVEGTSNPNLYWYRQAAGRGLQLLFYSVGIGQISSEVPQNLSASRPQDRQFILSSKKLLLSDSGFYLCAWRGPANTGELFFGEGSRLTVL.

This clonotype showed up just a few times. This chain links TRBV20-1 with TRBJ2-5; D is unresolved. Trimming removed 5 bases from V and 0 bases from J, with 10 bases in between. CDR3 length equals 13 residues. Germline CDR1 DFQATT, CDR2 SNEGSKA (reference sequence). This CDR3 is CSAPQSYQETQYF. The CDR3, as DNA: TGCAGTGCTCCTCAGAGCTACCAAGAGACCCAGTACTTC.

In this sample, this clonotype turned up a few times. One junction end disagrees with the germline gene, perhaps due to a read error. This chain joins TRBV18 and TRBJ1-6, with D maybe TRBD1 (6 bases). The CDR3 runs 16 residues. Per the germline V gene, CDR1 is KGHSH and CDR2 is LQKENI. The CDR3 sequence: CASSPRGPSNNSPLHF. CDR3 sequence (DNA): TGTGCCAGCTCACCACGGGGGCCCTCCAATAATTCACCCCTCCACTTT. Full variable domain (missing parts from reference TRBV18 and TRBJ1-6): NAGVMQNPRHLVRRRGQEARLRCSPMKGHSHVYWYRQLPEEGLKFMVYLQKENIIDESGMPKERFSAEFPKEGPSILRIQQVVRGDSAAYFCASSPRGPSNNSPLHFGNGTRLTVT.

A word on this clonotype: This clone may be a read error of a much larger clone one base away. This sequence joins TRBV20-1 and TRBJ2-7; 11 bases are a match to TRBD2. Germline values: CDR1 DFQATT, CDR2 SNEGSKA (reference sequence). The J segment lost 7 bases and the V segment lost 4 bases, leaving 15 bases of the junction unmatched. The CDR3 is 16 amino acids. The CDR3 sequence is CSATLLLAGDLGEQYF. DNA of the CDR3: TGCAGTGCTACCCTTCTACTAGCGGGAGATTTGGGTGAGCAGTACTTC.

V usage is TRBV19 and J usage is TRBJ2-5, with D possibly TRBD2 on 7 matching bases. Germline CDR1 LNHDA, CDR2 SQIVND (reference sequence). V gave up 3 bases and J gave up 5 bases, with 16 bases separating them. The CDR3 totals 15 residues. CDR3 loop: CASSIAGKGGETQYF. CDR3 DNA: TGTGCCAGTAGTATCGCAGGGAAGGGGGGGGAGACCCAGTACTTC.

Only a few counts were recorded for this clonotype. The genes are TRBV7-9 and TRBJ1-2; D might be TRBD1 (5 bases). V was clipped by 5 bases and J by 2 bases, with 9 bases between them. This CDR3 region has 13 residues. Germline CDR1 is SEHNR and CDR2 is FQNEAQ (reference sequence). The CDR3 DNA is TGTGCCAGCAGCATCGGGGCGAACTATGGCTACACCTTC. Amino acid sequence: CASSIGANYGYTF.

This chain joins TRBV7-9 and TRBJ2-2; D is unresolved. In germline, CDR1 is SEHNR, CDR2 FQNEAQ (reference sequence). The CDR3 extends over 15 amino acids. Trimming stripped 1 base from V and 2 bases from J, with 8 bases between. For the CDR3, the DNA is TGTGCCAGCAGCTTAGGGGCGGACAACACCGGGGAGCTGTTTTTT. It encodes CASSLGADNTGELFF.

The rearrangement links TRBV7-9 to TRBJ2-5, with D perhaps TRBD2 (5 bases). V lost 10 bases to trimming and J lost 5 bases, with 26 bases between them. There are 16 residues in the CDR3. Germline loops: CDR1 SEHNR, CDR2 FQNEAQ (reference sequence). The chain's CDR3 is CATRAAIGGSKETQYF. CDR3 in DNA: TGTGCCACGAGGGCCGCGATTGGTGGTAGTAAGGAGACCCAGTACTTC.

The chain has TRBV11-2 and TRBJ2-3, with D perhaps TRBD1 or TRBD2 (5 bases each). Per the germline V gene, CDR1 is SGHAT and CDR2 is FQNNGV. The germline V and J ends were trimmed by 1 base and 4 bases, with 9 bases remaining between them. This CDR3 has 14 residues. CDR3 coding DNA: TGTGCCAGCAGCTTAGGTTGGGACCCAGATACGCAGTATTTT. Encoded protein: CASSLGWDPDTQYF. The whole variable domain, remainder taken from reference TRBV11-2 and TRBJ2-3, is EAGVAQSPRYKIIEKRQSVAFWCNPISGHATLYWYQQILGQGPKLLIQFQNNGVVDDSQLPKDRFSAERLKGVDSTLKIQPAKLEDSAVYLCASSLGWDPDTQYFGPGTRLTVL.

The sample holds many counts of this clonotype. This chain connects TRBV6-5 to TRBJ1-2, with TRBD1 identical over 7 bases. With V trimmed by 4 bases and J by 3 bases, 8 bases remained unmatched. Germline loops: CDR1 MNHEY, CDR2 SVGAGI. The CDR3 is made up of 15 amino acids. This CDR3 is CASSSTGLGDYGYTF. The CDR3 nucleotides read TGTGCCAGCAGTTCGACAGGGCTGGGGGACTATGGCTACACCTTC.

There are a few counts of this clonotype. This chain joins TRBV10-2 and TRBJ2-5, with unresolved D. Germline values: CDR1 WSHSY, CDR2 SAAADI. The germline V and J ends were trimmed by 7 bases and 3 bases, with 6 bases remaining between them. This CDR3 is built from 11 residues. The CDR3 DNA is TGCGCCAGCATAGCCAAAGAGACCCAGTACTTC. It specifies CASIAKETQYF.

This clonotype came up many times. The chain couples TRBV2 to TRBJ1-1; D gene uncertain. With 6 bases removed from V and 3 bases from J, the gap between germline ends came to 8 bases. Germline CDR1 reads SNHLY; CDR2 reads FYNNEI. The CDR3 spans 12 residues. The CDR3 DNA reads TGTGCCAGCAGCGGACTACACACTGAAGCTTTCTTT. It codes for CASSGLHTEAFF.

This clonotype was seen more than once but under ten times. The V call is TRBV28, the J call TRBJ2-7; 11 nucleotides align to TRBD2. The germline gives CDR1 MDHEN, CDR2 SYDVKM. V shed 2 bases and J 7 bases; nucleotides not matched to a gene: 4. This CDR3 is built from 14 residues. Written as DNA, the CDR3 is TGTGCCAGCAGTTTACTACTAGCGGGAGCGGAGCAGTACTTC. Translation gives CASSLLLAGAEQYF.

This clonotype was observed a few times. This sequence joins TRBV6-2 or TRBV6-3 and TRBJ2-7; 10 positions agree with TRBD1. With 6 bases clipped from V and 2 bases from J, the junction kept 4 bases outside the gene matches. The germline V gene has CDR1 MNHEY and CDR2 SVGEGT. The CDR3 extends over 14 amino acids. CDR3 loop: CASRDRGGTYEQYF. The CDR3 DNA is TGTGCCAGCAGGGACAGGGGGGGGACCTACGAGCAGTACTTC.

This clonotype was counted many times. The J gene is TRBJ2-5, the V gene TRBV12-3 or TRBV12-4; 8 bases line up with TRBD1. This CDR3 comprises 14 residues. The junction had 10 bases not matched to a gene; V was cut back by 6 bases and J by 7 bases. As DNA, the CDR3 is TGTGCCAGCAGGCGGACAGGGCTCGTAGGGACCCAGTACTTC. Protein sequence: CASRRTGLVGTQYF.

This clonotype showed up many times. The chain couples TRBV11-1 to TRBJ2-1; 8 nucleotides match TRBD2. Germline V lookup: CDR1 SGHAT, CDR2 FQDESV (reference sequence). The trim removed 5 bases at V and 6 bases at J, leaving 9 bases unmatched. This CDR3 comprises 15 residues. The CDR3 DNA is TGTGCCAGCAGCATCGAGGGGCTAGCGGGCAATGAGCAGTTCTTC. Its protein is CASSIEGLAGNEQFF.

This clonotype was detected many times. The genes are TRBV2 and TRBJ2-3; 8 positions match TRBD1. Germline values: CDR1 SNHLY, CDR2 FYNNEI. J gave up 1 base and V 6 bases, and 3 bases lay outside the gene matches. This CDR3 has 14 amino acids. CDR3 nucleotides: TGTGCCAGCAGCGGGACAGGCGGCACAGATACGCAGTATTTT. The encoded protein is CASSGTGGTDTQYF.

This clonotype came up a few times. This may stem from a read error, because a much larger clone lies one nucleotide away. V and J are TRBV7-2 and TRBJ2-1; 8 nucleotides line up with TRBD2. V shed 5 bases and J 6 bases; nucleotides not matched to a gene: 9. Germline lookup yields CDR1 SGHTA and CDR2 FQGNSA. The CDR3 covers 15 residues. The CDR3 bases are TGTGCCAGCAGCCCGGGACTAGTGGGAATCAATGAGCAGTTCTTC. Protein sequence: CASSPGLVGINEQFF.

Remarks on this clonotype: A much larger clonotype is one base distant, so this may be a read error. The genes are TRBV11-2 and TRBJ1-4; D ambiguous. Germline CDR1 is SGHAT and CDR2 is FQNNGV. This CDR3 comprises 14 residues. CDR3 DNA sequence: TGTGCCAGCAGCTCAGGCATCGCCAATGGAAAACTGTTTTTT. Its translation: CASSSGIANGKLFF.

Many counts were recorded for this clonotype. This chain uses TRBV30 with TRBJ1-4; no firm D call. The CDR3 is 14 amino acids. Trimming took off 0 bases at V and 7 bases at J, with 12 bases between the two ends. Germline V gene sequence: CDR1 GTSNPN, CDR2 SVGIG (reference sequence). Here the CDR3 reads CAWSVQGSGEKLFF. The CDR3, as DNA: TGTGCCTGGAGTGTACAAGGGTCAGGTGAAAAACTGTTTTTT.